One sample yielded the 2 T cell receptor beta chains listed below, sequenced in a study of T cell responses to AZD1222 COVID-19 vaccine. Only in-frame clones appear in the TCRdb table, and some are missing; sequencing was by immunoSEQ multiplex PCR. The repertoire holds fewer than 200,000 clones, with approximately 94% as singletons. The input for sequencing was peripheral blood, taken 28 days after the second AZD1222 dose. Receptors originate from an adult who received the AZD1222 COVID-19 vaccine.

The V and J genes are TRBV25-1 and TRBJ1-1; 10 bases are a match to TRBD1. This CDR3 has 15 residues. Trimming at V came to 3 bases and at J to 2 bases, leaving 3 bases not matched to a gene. CDR1 and CDR2 from the germline V gene are MGHDK and SYGVNS. The CDR3 DNA reads TGTGCCAGCAGTGAGTTGACAGGGGGCAACACTGAAGCTTTCTTT. Its translation is CASSELTGGNTEAFF.

The sample holds one count of this clone. The gene calls are TRBV10-3 and TRBJ2-5, with D unresolved. The CDR3 covers 13 residues. Germline-derived CDR1 and CDR2 are ENHRY and SYGVKD. The V and J ends lost 8 bases and 2 bases respectively, with 12 bases between them. DNA of the CDR3: TGTGCCATCGCCGAGACACTGCAAGAGACCCAGTACTTC. It codes for CAIAETLQETQYF.